Presented here are 12 T cell receptor beta chains from one specimen sequenced in a study of shared clonotypes between healthy human individuals. This table comes from immunoSEQ multiplex PCR, and its TCRdb copy is limited to in-frame clones, with some not included. The sample shows about 490,000 clones, 65% to 80% of them seen only once. Sequenced: PBMCs. Source of these receptors: a woman aged 40 to 55 in good health. Some clones in this sample may be carry-over from other donors' samples.

The chain recombines TRBV28 with TRBJ1-1; 9 bases agree with TRBD1. This CDR3 comprises 14 residues. Germline loops: CDR1 MDHEN, CDR2 SYDVKM. V gave up 7 bases and J gave up 3 bases; unmatched junction bases: 6. The CDR3 loop is CASTTGGRDTEAFF. The CDR3 DNA sequence: TGTGCCAGCACCACAGGGGGCCGGGACACTGAAGCTTTCTTT.

The genes are TRBV10-1 and TRBJ2-7, with D uncertain. Germline V gene sequence: CDR1 WNHNN, CDR2 SYGVQD (reference sequence). Trimming left V 2 bases short and J 0 bases short, with 5 bases between. The length of the CDR3 is 13 residues. CDR3 coding DNA: TGCGCCAGCAGTGAGGCCAGCTCCTACGAGCAGTACTTC. It translates to CASSEASSYEQYF.

V is TRBV7-2 and J is TRBJ2-1; D gene uncertain. The CDR3 contains 12 residues. Deletions cut 4 bases from V and 7 bases from J, with 8 bases between. Germline V CDR1 and CDR2: SGHTA, FQGNSA. In DNA, the CDR3 is TGTGCCAGCAGCTCGTACATTAATGAGCAGTTCTTC. It codes for CASSSYINEQFF.

This clone was seen a few times. The chain links TRBV9 to TRBJ1-5; unclear D gene. The CDR3 runs 16 residues. In germline, CDR1 is SGDLS, CDR2 YYNGEE. V was cut by 0 bases and J by 0 bases, with 10 bases left in between. The CDR3 sequence: CASSVGPDYSNQPQHF. Here the CDR3 DNA reads TGTGCCAGCAGCGTAGGGCCCGATTATAGCAATCAGCCCCAGCATTTT.

The chain joins TRBV6-1 to TRBJ2-1; TRBD2 matches 8 bases. The V and J ends lost 3 bases and 7 bases, in that order; junction bases with no gene match: 5. This CDR3 comprises 14 residues. Germline V gene lookup returns CDR1 MNHNS and CDR2 SASEGT. CDR3 sequence (DNA): TGTGCCAGCAGTGAGGGACTAGTTCCAAATGAGCAGTTCTTC. Translation gives CASSEGLVPNEQFF.

This clone showed up just a few times. The V and J genes are TRBV2 and TRBJ2-7, with 7 positions matching TRBD2. J lost 6 bases, V lost 7 bases, and 12 bases had no gene match. The CDR3 sequence is 14 residues long. Germline values: CDR1 SNHLY, CDR2 FYNNEI. The CDR3 nucleotides are TGTGCCAGCACCCCGGGAGGAGGTGTTCGCGAGCAGTACTTC. Translated, it gives CASTPGGGVREQYF.

The rearrangement links TRBV6-5 to TRBJ2-5; D is possibly TRBD2 (5 bases). V lost 10 bases to trimming and J lost 5 bases, with 14 bases between them. The length of the CDR3 is 12 residues. CDR1 MNHEY and CDR2 SVGAGI come from the germline V gene. CDR3 DNA: TGTGCCAACAAGGGTCGGAGGGAGACCCAGTACTTC. Residues: CANKGRRETQYF.

V usage is TRBV18 and J usage is TRBJ1-4; maybe TRBD1 (5 bases). The CDR3 spans 14 residues. Trimming left V 6 bases short and J 8 bases short, with 16 bases between. Looked up from germline, CDR1 is KGHSH and CDR2 is LQKENI. The CDR3 here is CASSILQNREKLFF. CDR3 bases: TGTGCCAGCTCGATCCTACAAAACAGGGAAAAACTGTTTTTT.

This clone has ten or more counts. The chain combines TRBV6-6 with TRBJ2-7, with TRBD2 matching over 7 bases. CDR1 is MNHNY and CDR2 is SVGAGI in the germline V gene (reference sequence). The CDR3 is 14 amino acids. J gave up 3 bases and V 0 bases, and 2 bases lay outside the gene matches. The CDR3 loop is CASSYSGGNYEQYF. In DNA, the CDR3 is TGTGCCAGCAGTTACTCCGGGGGGAACTACGAGCAGTACTTC.

With respect to this clone: A far larger clone is one base from this, pointing to a likely read error. This sequence joins TRBV29-1 and TRBJ2-1, with D unclear. CDR1 and CDR2 from the germline V gene are SQVTM and ANQGSEA. The CDR3 contains 11 residues. Trimming took 6 bases from V and 10 from J, leaving 13 bases between them. The CDR3 sequence is CSVSGSGEQFF. In DNA, the CDR3 is TGCAGCGTGTCTGGGTCCGGGGAGCAGTTCTTC.

This chain connects TRBV19 to TRBJ1-5, with D unresolved. V dropped 5 bases and J dropped 6 bases, with 8 bases sitting between them. This CDR3 is 12 amino acids long. In germline, CDR1 is LNHDA, CDR2 SQIVND (reference sequence). Here the CDR3 reads CASSFNSQPQHF. DNA of the CDR3: TGTGCCAGTAGTTTTAACAGTCAGCCCCAGCATTTT. Filled out from reference TRBV19 and TRBJ1-5, the complete variable domain reads DGGITQSPKYLFRKEGQNVTLSCEQNLNHDAMYWYRQDPGQGLRLIYYSQIVNDFQKGDIAEGYSVSREKKESFPLTVTSAQKNPTAFYLCASSFNSQPQHFGDGTRLSIL.

This clone was observed many times. The V gene is TRBV27, the J gene TRBJ2-1; TRBD2 might be the D (6 bases). The CDR3 loop spans 15 amino acids. Trimming shortened V by 2 bases and J by 3 bases, and 11 bases separated the two germline ends. Looked up from germline, CDR1 is MNHEY and CDR2 is SMNVEV (reference sequence). The DNA of the CDR3 is TGTGCCAGCAGTTTACGGGAGCCGGGCTACAATGAGCAGTTCTTC. It encodes CASSLREPGYNEQFF.